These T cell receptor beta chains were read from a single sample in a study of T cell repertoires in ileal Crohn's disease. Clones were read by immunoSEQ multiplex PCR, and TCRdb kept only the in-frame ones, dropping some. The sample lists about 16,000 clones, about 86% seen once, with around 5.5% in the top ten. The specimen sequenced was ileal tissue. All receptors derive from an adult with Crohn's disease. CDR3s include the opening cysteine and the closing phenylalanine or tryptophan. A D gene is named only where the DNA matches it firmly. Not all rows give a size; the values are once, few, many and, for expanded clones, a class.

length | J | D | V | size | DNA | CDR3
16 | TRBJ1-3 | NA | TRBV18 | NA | TGTGCCAGCTCACCACTTCCAGGACTCTCTGGAAACACCATATATTTT | CASSPLPGLSGNTIYF
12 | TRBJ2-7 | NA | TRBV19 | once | TGTGCCAGTAGTTCGGTTCGATACGAGCAGTACTTC | CASSSVRYEQYF
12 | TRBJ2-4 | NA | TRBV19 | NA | TGTGCCAGTAGTCCCTCAGAGGGCATTCAGTACTTC | CASSPSEGIQYF
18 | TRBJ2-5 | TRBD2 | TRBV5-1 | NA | TGCGCCAGCAGCTTGGCCCGGCTAGCGGGAGTATTGGGAGAGACCCAGTACTTC | CASSLARLAGVLGETQYF
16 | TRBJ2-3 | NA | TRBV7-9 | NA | TGTGCCAGCAGCTTGGGGCGGACAGAGAGCACAGATACGCAGTATTTT | CASSLGRTESTDTQYF
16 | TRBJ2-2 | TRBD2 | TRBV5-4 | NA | TGTGCCAGCAGTTCACTAGCGGGGGAGAACACCGGGGAGCTGTTTTTT | CASSSLAGENTGELFF
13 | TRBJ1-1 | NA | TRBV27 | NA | TGTGCCAGCAGTTTATCCACGGTGGGGCGAGCTTTCTTT | CASSLSTVGRAFF
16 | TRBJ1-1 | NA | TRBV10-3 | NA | TGTGCCATCAGCGAATACTTGGACAGCCCGAACACTGAAGCTTTCTTT | CAISEYLDSPNTEAFF
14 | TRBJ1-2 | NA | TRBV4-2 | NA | TGTGCCAGCAGCCAAAGCGAACAGGACTATGGCTACACCTTC | CASSQSEQDYGYTF
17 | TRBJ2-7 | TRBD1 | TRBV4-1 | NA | TGCGCCAGCAGCCCAGCCGGGACAGGGCGGCACTCCTACGAGCAGTACTTC | CASSPAGTGRHSYEQYF
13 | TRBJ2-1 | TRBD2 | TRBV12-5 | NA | TGTGCTAGTGGTCTAGCGGGTGGCAATGAGCAGTTCTTC | CASGLAGGNEQFF
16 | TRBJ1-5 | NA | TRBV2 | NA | TGTGCCAGCACGGAGCGCAACCCTTATAGCAATCAGCCCCAGCATTTT | CASTERNPYSNQPQHF
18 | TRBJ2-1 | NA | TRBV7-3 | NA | TGTGCCAGCAGCTTAACAGGAGTAGCTAGCGGACAGAGGGATGAGCAGTTCTTC | CASSLTGVASGQRDEQFF
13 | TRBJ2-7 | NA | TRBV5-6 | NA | TGTGCCAGCAGCTTAGGGCAGGGCGCCGAGCAGTACTTC | CASSLGQGAEQYF
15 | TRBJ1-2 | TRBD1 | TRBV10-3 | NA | TGTGCCACCGGGACAGATCGTCCGGAGGTCTATGGCTACACCTTC | CATGTDRPEVYGYTF
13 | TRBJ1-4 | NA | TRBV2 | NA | TGTGCCAGCAGCCCAGACAGGCACGAAAAACTGTTTTTT | CASSPDRHEKLFF
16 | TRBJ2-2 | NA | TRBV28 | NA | TGTGCCAGCAGTTGGAGGGCGTATGGTGATACCGGGGAGCTGTTTTTT | CASSWRAYGDTGELFF